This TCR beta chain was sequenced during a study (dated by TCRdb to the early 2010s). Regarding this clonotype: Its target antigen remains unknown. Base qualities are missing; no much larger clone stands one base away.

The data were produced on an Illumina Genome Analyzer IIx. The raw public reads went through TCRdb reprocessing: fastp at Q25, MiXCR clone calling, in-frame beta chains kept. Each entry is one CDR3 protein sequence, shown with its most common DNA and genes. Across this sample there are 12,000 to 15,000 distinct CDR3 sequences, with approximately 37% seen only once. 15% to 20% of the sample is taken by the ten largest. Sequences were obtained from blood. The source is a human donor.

This receptor has the CDR3 CSSPPKQVVDTQYF. The sequenced DNA is TGCAGCTCACCACCGAAACAAGTTGTAGATACGCAGTATTTT. The receptor chain draws on TRBV29-1 and TRBJ2-3; the D gene identity is not certain. The CDR3 sequence holds 14 residues, the cysteine and phenylalanine included. Just the 42-base CDR3 DNA is kept, in frame starting at base 1. Reading the germline V gene gives CDR1 SQVTM and CDR2 ANQGSEA. Cut back by 8 bases and 5 bases, the V and J ends lie 20 bases apart.